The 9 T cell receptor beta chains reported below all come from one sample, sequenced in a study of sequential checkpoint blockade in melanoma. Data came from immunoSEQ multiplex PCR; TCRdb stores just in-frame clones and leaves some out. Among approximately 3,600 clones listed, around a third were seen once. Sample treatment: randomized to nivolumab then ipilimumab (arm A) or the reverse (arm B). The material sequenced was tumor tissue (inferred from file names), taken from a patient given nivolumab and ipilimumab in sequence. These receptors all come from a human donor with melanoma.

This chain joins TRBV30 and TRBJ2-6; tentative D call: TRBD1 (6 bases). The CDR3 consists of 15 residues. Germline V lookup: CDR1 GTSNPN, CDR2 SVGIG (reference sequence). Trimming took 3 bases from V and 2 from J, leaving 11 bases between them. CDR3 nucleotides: TGTGCCTGGAGCAACACAGGGACTGGGGCCAACGTCCTGACTTTC. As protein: CAWSNTGTGANVLTF.

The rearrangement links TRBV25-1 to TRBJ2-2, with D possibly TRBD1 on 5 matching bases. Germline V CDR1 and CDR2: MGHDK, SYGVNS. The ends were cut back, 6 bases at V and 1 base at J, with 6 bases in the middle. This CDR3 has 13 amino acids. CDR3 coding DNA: TGTGCCAGCAGAGGACAGAACACCGGGGAGCTGTTTTTT. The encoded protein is CASRGQNTGELFF.

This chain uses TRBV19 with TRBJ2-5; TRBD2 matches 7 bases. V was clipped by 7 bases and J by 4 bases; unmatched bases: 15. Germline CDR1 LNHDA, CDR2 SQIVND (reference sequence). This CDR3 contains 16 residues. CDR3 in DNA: TGTGCCAGTATAAAGTGGCGGGAGCGGGGTCCAGAGACCCAGTACTTC. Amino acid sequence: CASIKWRERGPETQYF. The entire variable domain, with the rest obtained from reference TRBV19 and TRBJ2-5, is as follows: DGGITQSPKYLFRKEGQNVTLSCEQNLNHDAMYWYRQDPGQGLRLIYYSQIVNDFQKGDIAEGYSVSREKKESFPLTVTSAQKNPTAFYLCASIKWRERGPETQYFGPGTRLLVL.

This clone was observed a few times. CDR3 sequence reads: CASSSGGQFGTEAFF. The CDR3 DNA is TGTGCCAGCAGTTCAGGGGGCCAATTTGGCACTGAAGCTTTCTTT. The V call is TRBV6-7, the J call TRBJ1-1, with 8 bases matching TRBD1. TRBV6-7 is an ORF for which the function is uncertain. The CDR3 is made up of 15 amino acids. The junction had 8 bases not matched to a gene; V was cut back by 4 bases and J by 4 bases.

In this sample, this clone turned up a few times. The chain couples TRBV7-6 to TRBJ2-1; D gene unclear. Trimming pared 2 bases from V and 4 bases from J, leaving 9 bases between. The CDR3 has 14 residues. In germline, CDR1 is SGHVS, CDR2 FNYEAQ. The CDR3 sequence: CASSLRPSYNEQFF. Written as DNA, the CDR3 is TGTGCCAGCAGCTTACGCCCATCATACAATGAGCAGTTCTTC.

This chain's CDR3 is CASSRGQGRYQPQHF. The CDR3 bases are TGTGCCAGCAGCCGCGGACAGGGAAGGTATCAGCCCCAGCATTTT. This chain links TRBV7-6 with TRBJ1-5; 8 nucleotides line up with TRBD1. Trimming cost V 5 bases and J 5 bases; bases outside gene matches: 8. The CDR3 has 15 amino acids. CDR1 and CDR2 from the germline V gene are SGHVS and FNYEAQ. The entire variable domain, with the rest obtained from reference TRBV7-6 and TRBJ1-5, is as follows: GAGVSQSPRYKVTKRGQDVALRCDPISGHVSLYWYRQALGQGPEFLTYFNYEAQQDKSGLPNDRFSAERPEGSISTLTIQRTEQRDSAMYRCASSRGQGRYQPQHFGDGTRLSIL.

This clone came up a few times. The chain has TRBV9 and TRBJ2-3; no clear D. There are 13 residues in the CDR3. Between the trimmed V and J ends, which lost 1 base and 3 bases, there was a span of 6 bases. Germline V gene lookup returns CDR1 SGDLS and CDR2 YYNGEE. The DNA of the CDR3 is TGTGCCAGCAGCGTACAGACGACAGATACGCAGTATTTT. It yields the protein CASSVQTTDTQYF.

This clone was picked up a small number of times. The CDR3 DNA follows: TGTGCCAGTACCTTAGCGGGTCAGGGGAGGGCCAACGTCCTGACTTTC. Its translation is CASTLAGQGRANVLTF. The V gene is TRBV19, the J gene TRBJ2-6; D is possibly TRBD2 (7 bases). Germline V gene data show CDR1 as LNHDA and CDR2 as SQIVND (reference sequence). The length of the CDR3 is 16 residues. V was cut by 7 bases and J by 5 bases, with 18 bases left in between.

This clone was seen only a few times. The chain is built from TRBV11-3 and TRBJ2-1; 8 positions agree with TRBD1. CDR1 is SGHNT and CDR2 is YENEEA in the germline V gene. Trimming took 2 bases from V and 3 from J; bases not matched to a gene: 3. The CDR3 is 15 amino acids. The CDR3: CASSLWGQDYNEQFF. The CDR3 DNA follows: TGTGCCAGCAGCTTATGGGGACAGGACTACAATGAGCAGTTCTTC.